The rows below give T cell receptor beta chains drawn from one sample of a study of ipilimumab plus nivolumab after autologous stem cell transplantation. The table came from immunoSEQ multiplex PCR; TCRdb's copy has only in-frame clones and leaves some out. The table shows approximately 15,000 clones, with roughly 80% occurring only once. The material sequenced was PBMCs, taken in a trial of ipilimumab plus nivolumab as post-transplant consolidation. All receptors come from a male donor with diffuse large B-cell lymphoma. CDR3s include the opening cysteine and the closing phenylalanine or tryptophan. Fields, in order: clone size, D gene, V gene, J gene, CDR3 DNA, CDR3 protein. D genes are given only for firm matches. Expanded clones get a size class; other rows say once, few or many, or leave the size out.

>.|TRBD1|TRBV6-5|TRBJ1-6
TGTGCCACCTCGACAGGGAAATCACCCCTCCACTTT
CATSTGKSPLHF
>.|TRBD2|TRBV29-1|TRBJ2-3
TGCAGCGTTGAAGGTTTGACTAGCGCCATTAGCACAGATACGCAGTATTTT
CSVEGLTSAISTDTQYF
>.|.|TRBV6-6|TRBJ2-2
TGTGCCACCAAACACCGAGAGTCGAACACCGGGGAGCTGTTTTTT
CATKHRESNTGELFF
>.|TRBD2|TRBV11-2|TRBJ2-1
TGTGCCAGCAGACCCGGGACTAGATGGTCGGTCGACAATGAGCAGTTCTTC
CASRPGTRWSVDNEQFF
>.|.|TRBV27|TRBJ2-3
TGTGCCAGCAGAATTGAGGGTGCAGATACGCAGTATTTT
CASRIEGADTQYF
>.|TRBD1|TRBV7-9|TRBJ2-1
TGTGCCAGCAGCATACAAAAGGGGGCCTCCTACAATGAGCAGTTCTTC
CASSIQKGASYNEQFF
>.|.|TRBV29-1|TRBJ1-1
TGCAGCGTTGAGAAGGGGGGGATGAACACTGAAGCTTTCTTT
CSVEKGGMNTEAFF
>.|.|TRBV5-1|TRBJ2-3
TGCGCCAGCAGCGCTGGACTCACCAACACAGATACGCAGTATTTT
CASSAGLTNTDTQYF
>.|.|TRBV5-1|TRBJ2-7
TGCGCCAGCAGCTTGAGAGGCACGGAGCAGTACTTC
CASSLRGTEQYF
>.|.|TRBV9|TRBJ1-5
TGTGCCAGCAGCGTAGGGGGGGGCACGGGCAATCAGCCCCAGCATTTT
CASSVGGGTGNQPQHF
>.|TRBD1|TRBV28|TRBJ2-7
TGTGCCAGCAGTCCGGGACAGGTAACTAGTAGCCACGAGCAGTACTTC
CASSPGQVTSSHEQYF
>once|.|TRBV27|TRBJ2-2
TGTGCCAGCAGTCCCGTAGCGAGAGGGAACACCGGGGAGCTGTTTTTT
CASSPVARGNTGELFF
>.|.|TRBV7-9|TRBJ1-4
TGTGCCAGCAGCCCCGACAGGCGGGATGAAAAACTGTTTTTT
CASSPDRRDEKLFF
>.|.|TRBV28|TRBJ1-6
TGTGCCAGCAGTCCCTTCCGTGGGCCCCTCCACTTT
CASSPFRGPLHF
>.|.|TRBV4-2|TRBJ1-1
TGTGCCAGCAGCCACACCGGGGGATCTGAAGCTTTCTTT
CASSHTGGSEAFF
>.|TRBD2|TRBV28|TRBJ2-2
TGTGCCAGCAGCCGGGGGGGCTCCACCGGGGAGCTGTTTTTT
CASSRGGSTGELFF
>.|.|TRBV10-3|TRBJ1-5
TGTGCCATCAGTGAGACCCCGGGAGCCAGGCAGCCCCAGCATTTT
CAISETPGARQPQHF
>.|TRBD2|TRBV13|TRBJ2-7
TGTGCCAGCAGCCTGTCTAGCGGACCTCACTACGAGCAGTACTTC
CASSLSSGPHYEQYF
>.|TRBD2|TRBV5-1|TRBJ2-1
TGCGCCAGCAGTCCCGGACTAGCGGGGGGGGAGCAGTTCTTC
CASSPGLAGGEQFF
>few|TRBD1|TRBV7-8|TRBJ1-1
TGTGCCAGCAGCTTCCTAACAGGGGTCACTGAAGCTTTCTTT
CASSFLTGVTEAFF
>.|.|TRBV20-1|TRBJ2-7
TGCAGTGCTAGAGAAGACGACGAGCAGTACTTC
CSAREDDEQYF
>.|.|TRBV9|TRBJ1-6
TGTGCCAGCAGCGTTTCAGGGCAGAGCTCCTATAATTCACCCCTCCACTTT
CASSVSGQSSYNSPLHF
>.|TRBD1|TRBV5-1|TRBJ2-7
TGCGCCAGCAGCGGGGGACAGGGTGGAGGGGAGCAGTACTTC
CASSGGQGGGEQYF
>.|.|TRBV30|TRBJ2-5
TGTGCCTGGAGTAACCAGGGAGGCGAGACCCAGTACTTC
CAWSNQGGETQYF
>.|TRBD2|TRBV2|TRBJ2-3
TGTGCCAGCAGCCGCACTAGCGGGGGGAGCACAGATACGCAGTATTTT
CASSRTSGGSTDTQYF
>few|.|TRBV19|TRBJ1-2
TGTGCCAGTAGTATAGGGGGGGGCGTATCTGGCTACACCTTC
CASSIGGGVSGYTF
>.|.|TRBV21-1|TRBJ1-5
TGTGCCAGCAGCATGAGGGACACAGACAATAGCAATCAGCCCCAGCATTTT
CASSMRDTDNSNQPQHF
>.|.|TRBV9|TRBJ1-2
TGTGCCAGCAGCGTAAGTGGCGGCGGCTACACCTTC
CASSVSGGGYTF
>.|.|TRBV18|TRBJ2-7
TGTGCCAGCTCACCACGAGCATCAGGCGGGTTCTACGAGCAGTACTTC
CASSPRASGGFYEQYF
>.|TRBD2|TRBV4-1|TRBJ2-6
TGCGCCAGCGGGTGGGGGAGGGGACCCTCTGGGGCCAACGTCCTGACTTTC
CASGWGRGPSGANVLTF
>few|.|TRBV28|TRBJ1-6
TGTGCCAGCAGTTTTCAGGAGGATTCACCCCTCCACTTT
CASSFQEDSPLHF
>.|TRBD2|TRBV4-1|TRBJ2-4
TGCGCCAGCAGCCAAGGAACTAGCGGGGGGGCCTCGAACATTCAGTACTTC
CASSQGTSGGASNIQYF
>.|.|TRBV19|TRBJ1-1
TGTGCCAGTAGTATTGGGCAGGGGTCCACTGAAGCTTTCTTT
CASSIGQGSTEAFF
>.|TRBD2|TRBV19|TRBJ2-1
TGTGCCAGTAGTATGGGGCTAGCGGGGGCCGGTGAGCAGTTCTTC
CASSMGLAGAGEQFF
>.|.|TRBV19|TRBJ1-2
TGTGCCAGTAGTATTCTCCAGTCCGGCTATGGCTACACCTTC
CASSILQSGYGYTF
>.|.|TRBV5-1|TRBJ2-5
TGCGCCAGCAGCGGACAGTGGCCGGGGGCGCGTGAGACCCAGTACTTC
CASSGQWPGARETQYF
>.|.|TRBV15|TRBJ2-4
TGTGCCACCAGCAGAGAGGCTCTAGCAAATCTAGCCAAAAACATTCAGTACTTC
CATSREALANLAKNIQYF
>once|.|TRBV30|TRBJ1-4
TGTGCCTGGCTACGTCGATACGGGGAAAAACTGTTTTTT
CAWLRRYGEKLFF
>.|.|TRBV10-3|TRBJ1-3
TGTGCCATCAGTGAAACTCCTGGAAACACCATATATTTT
CAISETPGNTIYF
>.|.|TRBV5-4|TRBJ1-2
TGTGCCAGCAGCTTGGATCCCGGGGAGGGAGCTAACTATGGCTACACCTTC
CASSLDPGEGANYGYTF